This T cell receptor (beta chain) came from a study of T cell responses to AZD1222 COVID-19 vaccine (dated by TCRdb to the early 2020s). Context from the whole study: AZD1222 recipients with second doses at about 4 weeks or about 12 weeks were pooled, because spike-specific TCR depth and breadth did not differ between schedules. Enrollment into the trials was organized by age into subgroups of 18-55, 56-69 and 70-plus years, and those subgroups contained roughly 150, 30 and 60 TCR-sequenced participants, respectively. A total of under 250 trial participants underwent TCR sequencing, of whom about 200 had received two doses of AZD1222 and some 25 had received two doses of the MenACWY control vaccine.

V lost 5 bases and J lost 1 base; the stretch between them is 6 bases long. The CDR3 starts with the cysteine, ends with the phenylalanine, and has 13 residues. Only the CDR3 part of the read is kept: 39 bases, read in frame from the first base. On this clone itself: No cognate antigen has been identified for it. Base qualities are not recorded, but no much larger clone differs from it by a single base.

The CDR3 regions of human TCRbeta chains were analyzed by immunosequencing. The original methods were these. Repertoire TCRs were matched against a reference library of SARS-CoV-2-specific TCRs generated with the MIRA antigen-specificity platform. Breadth was defined as the fraction of unique TCRs that were SARS-CoV-2-associated. Depth was defined as the fraction of total T cells that were SARS-CoV-2-associated. Using the MIRA data, each spike-specific TCR was mapped to the spike region that the TCR reacts to and placed in a CD4 or CD8 class. Log10-transformed breadth and depth values were compared by one-way ANOVA with Sidak's multiple comparisons tests. The table was pulled from immuneACCESS by TCRdb, which kept in-frame rearrangements only. Such tables lose some clones; where checked, under half of the loss comes from unresolved V genes, and the rest has no known cause. The V and J calls and the clone size are those of that table, but D and trimming were determined from the DNA. This sample comprises about 120,000 clones, approximately 86% of them detected only once. The leading ten clones occupy around 8.7% of the sample.

Per the publication, the time point label means: baseline before first vaccination. The vaccinee samples were drawn from two UK trials, COV001 and COV002, one of which was a single-blind randomized controlled phase 2/3 trial testing AZD1222 (ChAdOx1 nCoV-19) in healthy adults. Trial participant PBMC samples were collected at day 0 and day 28 after the second dose for TCRbeta chain sequencing. Beyond this particular receptor, the publication reports: Reportedly, close to half of the unique spike-specific TCRs recognized epitopes lying outside the regions that are mutated in the B.1.351 and B.1.1.7 variants. Because no samples from the day 14 peak response were available, repertoires could be characterized only after the peak T cell response. Most participants were white British and females outnumbered males, and the authors suggested that clonal diversity may have been underestimated. The vaccine-associated CD4 TCRs covered the entire spike protein, and the dominant responses fell in regions 160-218 and 743-854. Spike-specific TCR breadth and depth rose significantly after two AZD1222 doses compared with day 0 and with MenACWY recipients. In the small 56-69-year group, the increase in depth fell short of significance, most likely because of low power. Conclusions about previously exposed vaccinees are limited because only six or seven AZD1222 recipients were SARS-CoV-2 seropositive at baseline.

The sequence was obtained from an adult in good health. The sequences come from peripheral blood, collected on day 0 of AZD1222 vaccination. This sequence uses TRBV12-3 or TRBV12-4 and TRBJ2-1; the D segment may tentatively be TRBD1 or TRBD2, each giving 5 matched bases. CDR3 loop: CASSGTSYNEQFF. At the DNA level, the sequence is TGTGCCAGCAGTGGGACGTCCTACAATGAGCAGTTCTTC.